These 18 T cell receptor beta chains share one sample of origin, sequenced in a study of cytomegalovirus exposure and HLA in healthy donors listed by TCRdb under 2017. The library was generated by the immunoSEQ multiplex PCR assay. The multiplex PCR relied on a mix of 60 forward primers for TCR Vbeta segments and 13 reverse primers for TCR Jbeta segments. Entries here come from immuneACCESS through TCRdb and include only in-frame sequences with V and J called. Some clones fail to appear in such tables; in the studies checked, an unresolved V gene covers under half of the shortfall, and the cause of the remainder is unknown. The sample table contains more than 85,000 clones; only one count was recorded for around 72% of them. 5.6% of the sample is taken by the ten largest. Sequenced input: PBMCs. The receptors shown here come from a male donor in good health and CMV-seronegative.

The chain is built from TRBV19 and TRBJ1-3; no firm D call. This CDR3 contains 14 residues. The germline V and J ends were trimmed by 4 bases and 4 bases, with 11 bases remaining between them. The germline CDR1 and CDR2 sequences are LNHDA and SQIVND (reference sequence). The CDR3, as DNA: TGTGCCAGTAGTACCCTCAACAGCGGAAACACCATATATTTT. Its protein is CASSTLNSGNTIYF.

V gene TRBV7-9 combines with J gene TRBJ2-7; possible D gene TRBD2, 6 bases. V was cut by 7 bases and J by 0 bases, with 13 bases left in between. Germline V CDR1 and CDR2: SEHNR, FQNEAQ (reference sequence). There are 14 residues in the CDR3. The DNA of the CDR3 is TGTGCCAGCACCGGGGACTCCAGCTCCTACGAGCAGTACTTC. Its translation: CASTGDSSSYEQYF.

The chain combines TRBV18 with TRBJ2-1; possible D gene TRBD2, 6 bases. This CDR3 comprises 15 residues. Germline loops: CDR1 KGHSH, CDR2 LQKENI. V lost 4 bases and J 0 bases, leaving 10 bases between the germline ends. In DNA form, the CDR3 reads TGTGCCAGCTCACTGCGGGATAGCTCCTACAATGAGCAGTTCTTC. Its translation is CASSLRDSSYNEQFF.

This clone is a singleton in its sample. Written as DNA, the CDR3 is TGTGCCATCAAGGGGGCCGAGGGCTACACCTTC. Its translation: CAIKGAEGYTF. The chain joins TRBV10-3 to TRBJ1-2; TRBD1 matches 7 bases. Germline values: CDR1 ENHRY, CDR2 SYGVKD. The junction had 4 bases not matched to a gene; V was cut back by 7 bases and J by 8 bases. The CDR3 extends over 11 amino acids.

V is TRBV11-2 and J is TRBJ2-3; 9 bases are a match to TRBD1. CDR1 and CDR2 (germline): SGHAT, FQNNGV. CDR3 length: 17 residues. V gave up 4 bases and J gave up 3 bases; unmatched junction bases: 11. The CDR3 is CASSSPDGQGKTDTQYF. The CDR3, as DNA: TGTGCCAGCAGCTCCCCTGACGGACAGGGGAAGACAGATACGCAGTATTTT.

The J gene is TRBJ1-2, the V gene TRBV28; D unclear. V was pared by 6 bases and J by 0 bases, with 23 bases between. The CDR3 has 18 amino acids. Looked up from germline, CDR1 is MDHEN and CDR2 is SYDVKM. The CDR3 sequence: CASSPLEGIVESNYGYTF. Here the CDR3 DNA reads TGTGCCAGCAGCCCCCTTGAGGGTATCGTGGAATCTAACTATGGCTACACCTTC.

V is TRBV5-5 and J is TRBJ2-7; TRBD2 agrees at 14 bases. CDR1 is SGHKS, CDR2 YYEKEE, per germline (reference sequence). The CDR3 spans 16 residues. V lost 4 bases to trimming and J lost 2 bases; unmatched junction nucleotides: 5. The CDR3 spells CASSQGLAGEAYEQYF. The CDR3 region has the DNA TGTGCCAGCAGCCAGGGACTAGCGGGGGAGGCCTACGAGCAGTACTTC.

About this clone itself: The identical CDR3 is also encoded by other nucleotide sequences in the sample. The V and J genes are TRBV11-3 and TRBJ1-1, with no clear D. The CDR3 has 14 amino acids. CDR1 is SGHNT, CDR2 YENEEA, per germline. V was pared by 3 bases and J by 7 bases, with 15 bases between. This CDR3 is CASSLDSPRGEAFF. CDR3 coding DNA: TGTGCCAGCAGCTTGGACTCCCCGCGGGGTGAAGCTTTCTTT.

The genes are TRBV5-1 and TRBJ2-6; no definite D call. Trimming shortened V by 4 bases and J by 2 bases, and 13 bases separated the two germline ends. Germline V lookup: CDR1 SGHRS, CDR2 YFSETQ. The CDR3 totals 16 residues. The CDR3 nucleotides read TGCGCCAGCAGCCCTCTCCCTCCCGCTGGGGCCAACGTCCTGACTTTC. Protein sequence: CASSPLPPAGANVLTF.

The chain is built from TRBV6-5 and TRBJ2-3; 8 bases fit TRBD1. CDR1 and CDR2 (germline): MNHEY, SVGAGI. This CDR3 region has 14 residues. V dropped 7 bases and J dropped 1; count of bases not matched to a gene: 4. In nucleotides, the CDR3 is TGTGCCAGCAACGAGGACAGGGGCACAGATACGCAGTATTTT. Translating gives CASNEDRGTDTQYF.

The rearrangement joins TRBV7-3 to TRBJ2-2; D possibly corresponds to TRBD2 (5 bases). V was trimmed by 5 bases and J by 0 bases, leaving 13 bases between them. The CDR3 extends over 16 amino acids. Germline values: CDR1 SGHTA, CDR2 FQGTGA. CDR3 loop: CASSPKADANTGELFF. CDR3 nucleotides: TGTGCCAGCAGCCCCAAAGCGGACGCGAACACCGGGGAGCTGTTTTTT. Supplemented by reference TRBV7-3 and TRBJ2-2, the full variable domain reads GAGVSQTPSNKVTEKGKYVELRCDPISGHTALYWYRQSLGQGPEFLIYFQGTGAADDSGLPNDRFFAVRPEGSVSTLKIQRTERGDSAVYLCASSPKADANTGELFFGEGSRLTVL.

The chain uses TRBV11-2 and TRBJ2-5; D unresolved. This CDR3 comprises 12 residues. Germline V gene sequence: CDR1 SGHAT, CDR2 FQNNGV. Trimming pared 2 bases from V and 4 bases from J, leaving 5 bases between. The CDR3 spells CASSLFLETQYF. The CDR3 nucleotides read TGTGCCAGCAGCTTATTCTTAGAGACCCAGTACTTC.

V usage is TRBV28 and J usage is TRBJ2-7; 9 positions match TRBD1. CDR3 length: 14 residues. Germline CDR1 MDHEN, CDR2 SYDVKM. Trimming removed 5 bases from V and 3 bases from J; junction bases left unmatched: 5. CDR3 in DNA: TGTGCCAGCAGTGGGACAGGGTTGCTCTACGAGCAGTACTTC. This translates into CASSGTGLLYEQYF.

This sequence joins TRBV5-4 and TRBJ1-1, with 9 bases matching TRBD1. The CDR3 is 15 amino acids. V gave up 4 bases and J gave up 4 bases; unmatched junction bases: 8. Per the germline V gene, CDR1 is SGHNT and CDR2 is YYREEE (reference sequence). The CDR3 bases are TGTGCCAGCAGCCCATCGCCGGACAGGGGCACTGAAGCTTTCTTT. Protein sequence: CASSPSPDRGTEAFF.

This clone was observed a single time. The rearrangement uses TRBV18 and TRBJ1-5; 7 positions agree with TRBD1. The J segment lost 4 bases and the V segment lost 6 bases, leaving 6 bases of the junction unmatched. The CDR3 has 14 amino acids. The germline V gene has CDR1 KGHSH and CDR2 LQKENI. The CDR3 region is CASSPQGGNQPQHF. In nucleotides, the CDR3 is TGTGCCAGCTCCCCTCAGGGGGGAAATCAGCCCCAGCATTTT. The variable domain in full, with the rest retrieved from reference TRBV18 and TRBJ1-5, is NAGVMQNPRHLVRRRGQEARLRCSPMKGHSHVYWYRQLPEEGLKFMVYLQKENIIDESGMPKERFSAEFPKEGPSILRIQQVVRGDSAAYFCASSPQGGNQPQHFGDGTRLSIL.

There are a few counts of this clone. The chain is built from TRBV4-1 and TRBJ2-7; 16 bases map to TRBD2. Looked up from germline, CDR1 is MGHRA and CDR2 is YSYEKL. J lost 7 bases, V lost 0 bases, and 9 bases had no gene match. CDR3 length: 18 residues. CDR3 protein: CASSQDSGTSGRAREQYF. The CDR3 bases are TGCGCCAGCAGCCAAGATTCCGGGACTAGCGGGAGGGCGCGGGAGCAGTACTTC.

This clone has only a few counts. The chain couples TRBV30 to TRBJ2-2, with D possibly being TRBD1 (5 bases). Trimming shortened V by 3 bases and J by 1 base, and 15 bases separated the two germline ends. Germline V gives CDR1 GTSNPN, CDR2 SVGIG (reference sequence). This CDR3 is 16 amino acids long. The CDR3 DNA reads TGTGCCTGGAGGAGGACACCCGGCTTGAACACCGGGGAGCTGTTTTTT. Encoded protein: CAWRRTPGLNTGELFF.

V usage is TRBV6-1 and J usage is TRBJ1-1; D remains unclear. Trimming took 6 bases from V and 1 from J, leaving 12 bases between them. This CDR3 comprises 14 residues. Per germline, CDR1 MNHNS and CDR2 SASEGT. As DNA, the CDR3 is TGTGCCAGCAGATACTATGCCAGGAACACTGAAGCTTTCTTT. It encodes CASRYYARNTEAFF.